The clone carrying this TCR beta chain came up a few times. This specimen belongs to a study of blood T cell repertoires in COVID-19. Some clones are missing from TCRdb's copy, which holds only in-frame ones; the method was immunoSEQ multiplex PCR. The top ten clones hold 7.9% of a sample with 90,000 to 130,000 clones, 75% to 90% of them seen once. The TCR comes from a man between 65 and 80 years old with acute or convalescent COVID-19. The sample taken for sequencing was peripheral blood.

The CDR3 loop is CASSRRQGLNTEAFF. The DNA of the CDR3 is TGTGCCAGCAGCCGAAGACAGGGCCTGAACACTGAAGCTTTCTTT. The rearrangement joins TRBV3-1 (or the pseudogene TRBV3-2) to TRBJ1-1; 7 bases map to TRBD1. The CDR3 consists of 15 residues. CDR1 is LGHDT and CDR2 is YNNKEL in the germline V gene (reference sequence). V shed 4 bases, J shed 0 bases, and the junction held 5 bases outside the gene matches.